The 10 T cell receptor beta chains reported below all come from one sample, sequenced in a study of OX40 agonist ivuxolimab in advanced cancers. Sequencing used immunoSEQ multiplex PCR; TCRdb keeps in-frame clones, though not all of them. Of approximately 99,000 clones in the sample, 95% to 96% were seen once. The source was CD4+ or CD8+ T cells sorted from blood, collected in a trial of the OX40 agonist ivuxolimab. These receptors all stem from an adult with an advanced solid tumor such as melanoma, head and neck, liver or kidney cancer.

This chain connects TRBV4-2 to TRBJ1-1; perhaps TRBD1 as D (5 bases). Trimming left V 1 base short and J 2 bases short, with 8 bases between. CDR1 LGHNA and CDR2 YNFKEQ come from the germline V gene. This CDR3 spans 14 amino acids. CDR3 in amino acids: CASSQGRGNTEAFF. Written as DNA, the CDR3 is TGTGCCAGCAGCCAAGGGAGGGGTAACACTGAAGCTTTCTTT.

This clone was observed once. The CDR3, as DNA: TGTGCCAGCAGCTTATCCCTAAATTACGAGCAGTACTTC. It codes for CASSLSLNYEQYF. The gene calls are TRBV7-7 and TRBJ2-7; no clear D gene. Germline V gene data show CDR1 as SSHAT and CDR2 as FNYEAQ (reference sequence). V lost 2 bases and J 4 bases, leaving 9 bases between the germline ends. The CDR3 loop spans 13 amino acids.

The V gene is TRBV28, the J gene TRBJ2-7, with D perhaps matching TRBD2 (5 bases). Germline-derived CDR1 and CDR2 are MDHEN and SYDVKM. V lost 8 bases, J lost 2 bases, and 16 bases lay in between. The CDR3 has 14 residues. The CDR3 DNA reads TGTGCCAGCGCCCGCGGCGGGTACCCCTACGAGCAGTACTTC. It translates to CASARGGYPYEQYF.

The gene calls are TRBV27 and TRBJ1-2; D is perhaps TRBD1 (6 bases). Germline loops: CDR1 MNHEY, CDR2 SMNVEV (reference sequence). V lost 2 bases and J lost 2, with 9 bases in between. The CDR3 contains 14 residues. CDR3 loop: CASSLQGINYGYTF. Written as DNA, the CDR3 is TGTGCCAGCAGTTTACAGGGGATCAACTATGGCTACACCTTC.

The V gene is TRBV10-3, the J gene TRBJ2-3; D remains ambiguous. Trimming pared 4 bases from V and 5 bases from J, leaving 25 bases between. The CDR3 has 18 residues. CDR1 is ENHRY, CDR2 SYGVKD, per germline. Written as DNA, the CDR3 is TGTGCCATCAGTGGCCCACAGCCGGGCCCCCGAAAGGAAGATACGCAGTATTTT. This codes for CAISGPQPGPRKEDTQYF.

This chain uses TRBV11-1 with TRBJ2-7, with TRBD2 matching over 7 bases. Trimming took 5 bases from V and 1 from J; bases not matched to a gene: 2. CDR1 and CDR2 from the germline V gene are SGHAT and FQDESV (reference sequence). CDR3 size: 13 residues. The DNA for the CDR3 is TGTGCCAGCAGCGCCGGGGGGTCCTACGAGCAGTACTTC. Amino acid sequence: CASSAGGSYEQYF.

The chain has TRBV4-1 and TRBJ1-2; 8 nucleotides agree with TRBD1. This CDR3 region has 15 residues. CDR1 is MGHRA, CDR2 YSYEKL, per germline. J was trimmed by 8 bases and V by 0 bases; bases with no gene match: 8. CDR3 in DNA: TGCGCCAGCAGCCAAGATCAGGGGGCGCTCGAGGGCTACACCTTC. Translating it yields CASSQDQGALEGYTF.

The V call is TRBV6-6, the J call TRBJ2-1; a weak D match, TRBD2 (5 bases). V lost 6 bases and J lost 10, with 16 bases in between. The CDR3 is 13 residues long. CDR1 and CDR2 (germline): MNHNY, SVGAGI (reference sequence). CDR3 protein: CASSPGLDKEQFF. In DNA form, the CDR3 reads TGTGCCAGCAGCCCCGGACTGGATAAAGAGCAGTTCTTC.

J is TRBJ1-1 and V is TRBV27; D not certain. This CDR3 contains 15 residues. Trimming removed 0 bases from V and 2 bases from J, with 10 bases in between. The germline gives CDR1 MNHEY, CDR2 SMNVEV (reference sequence). The CDR3 reads CASSLSPGINTEAFF. CDR3 nucleotides: TGTGCCAGCAGTTTATCGCCAGGAATTAACACTGAAGCTTTCTTT.

CDR3 nucleotide sequence: TGTGCCAGCAGCTTATTTCCCGATAGTGGGGGCGAGAACACTGAAGCTTTCTTT. This gives the protein CASSLFPDSGGENTEAFF. The chain couples TRBV11-2 to TRBJ1-1; D possibly corresponds to TRBD1 (6 bases). CDR1 SGHAT and CDR2 FQNNGV come from the germline V gene. V lost 2 bases to trimming and J lost 1 base, with 20 bases between them. This CDR3 has 18 amino acids.